This T cell receptor (beta chain) derives from a study of blood T cell repertoires in COVID-19. The overall study: COVID-19 samples, acute and convalescent, were from the United States, Italy and Spain.

All enrollees were roughly 18 to 89 years old and from 24 US areas. Each exposed participant met a COVID-19 case in the 2 weeks preceding study entry. The table came from immunoSEQ multiplex PCR; TCRdb's copy has only in-frame clones and leaves some out. The table has nearly 300,000 clones, roughly 91% seen once; the top ten hold approximately 2.9%. CDR3 size: 15 residues. Germline lookup yields CDR1 MDHEN and CDR2 SYDVKM. V lost 7 bases and J 5 bases, leaving 18 bases between the germline ends. Sequenced material: PBMCs or T cells enriched from blood (not recorded which). The chain joins TRBV28 to TRBJ2-1, with D maybe TRBD1 (6 bases). This sequence was found in a woman in her forties or fifties who had been exposed to COVID-19. For the CDR3, the DNA is TGTGCCAGCAAACTCCCGGGACACTACAACAATGAGCAGTTCTTC. Translating it yields CASKLPGHYNNEQFF.